These T cell receptor beta chains were read from a single sample in a study. TCRdb called the RT-PCR reads again in MiXCR, with one record for every CDR3 protein. The sample yields 550,000 to 750,000 distinct CDR3 sequences, 13% to 15% seen once. What was sequenced was memory CD4+ T cells from blood. Receptor source: a female donor in good health, serving as a healthy control. CDR3s include the opening cysteine and the closing phenylalanine or tryptophan. The D gene is left open where the match is weak. Size tells how often a clone was seen (once, few, many) or the class of an expanded clone, and some rows leave it out.

>.|.|TRBJ1-1|TRBV29-1
CSVEDPPGAMNTEAFF
TGCAGCGTTGAAGATCCGCCAGGAGCCATGAACACTGAAGCTTTCTTT
>.|many|TRBJ2-7|TRBV29-1
CSRTGKHPYEQYF
TGCAGCAGAACAGGGAAGCACCCCTACGAGCAGTACTTC
>TRBD2|many|TRBJ2-5|TRBV5-5
CASSIAGQETQYF
TGTGCCAGCAGCATAGCGGGACAAGAGACCCAGTACTTC
>.|once|TRBJ1-6|TRBV11-2
CASSRTVYNSPLHF
TGTGCCAGCAGCCGGACAGTCTATAATTCACCCCTCCACTTT
>.|.|TRBJ2-1|TRBV12-3/TRBV12-4
CASSLGSHGVVEQFF
TGTGCCAGCAGTTTGGGCAGCCACGGGGTTGTGGAGCAGTTCTTC
>TRBD1|many|TRBJ1-1|TRBV7-3
CASGQGGNTEAFF
TGTGCCAGTGGACAGGGGGGGAACACTGAAGCTTTCTTT
>.|many|TRBJ2-7|TRBV20-1
CSAFRPSSYEQYF
TGCAGTGCTTTTAGACCTAGTTCCTACGAGCAGTACTTC
>TRBD2|many|TRBJ2-1|TRBV20-1
CSARVREFYNEQFF
TGCAGTGCTAGGGTGCGGGAGTTTTACAATGAGCAGTTCTTC
>.|.|TRBJ2-4|TRBV7-6
CASSLLSAKNIQYF
TGTGCCAGCAGCTTACTGTCAGCCAAAAACATTCAGTACTTC
>.|few|TRBJ2-7|TRBV3-1
CASSAQAYEQYF
TGTGCCAGCAGTGCCCAAGCCTACGAGCAGTACTTC
>.|.|TRBJ1-4|TRBV7-2
CASSRFRLQNNKKLFF
TGTGCCAGCAGTCGGTTTCGTCTGCAGAATAATAAAAAACTGTTTTTT
>.|.|TRBJ2-1|TRBV29-1
CSVARDWDNEQFF
TGCAGCGTTGCCCGGGACTGGGACAATGAGCAGTTCTTC
>.|.|TRBJ1-1|TRBV20-1
CSARDFTGLTEAFF
TGCAGTGCTAGAGATTTCACAGGGCTCACTGAAGCTTTCTTT
>TRBD2|few|TRBJ2-2|TRBV5-1
CASSQREYGTGELFF
TGCGCCAGCAGCCAGCGGGAGTATGGCACCGGGGAGCTGTTTTTT
>.|few|TRBJ1-5|TRBV10-3
CAISDGGVGNQPQHF
TGTGCCATCAGTGATGGGGGGGTAGGCAATCAGCCCCAGCATTTT
>.|many|TRBJ1-1|TRBV6-2/TRBV6-3
CASSRDGARTEAFF
TGTGCCAGCAGTCGCGATGGGGCTAGAACTGAAGCTTTCTTT
>.|many|TRBJ2-5|TRBV18
CASSPTQGVGETQYF
TGTGCCAGCTCACCGACTCAGGGCGTCGGGGAGACCCAGTACTTC
>TRBD2|.|TRBJ2-1|TRBV7-4
CASSLRGRSGGADEQFF
TGTGCCAGCAGCTTACGGGGTCGTAGCGGGGGGGCTGATGAGCAGTTCTTC
>TRBD2|many|TRBJ2-1|TRBV7-2
CASSLSASGYDEQFF
TGTGCCAGCAGCTTATCTGCTAGCGGGTACGATGAGCAGTTCTTC
>TRBD2|many|TRBJ2-7|TRBV5-1
CASSPEPPGLADYEQYF
TGCGCCAGCAGCCCAGAACCTCCCGGACTAGCAGACTACGAGCAGTACTTC
>.|.|TRBJ2-7|TRBV27
CASSLSRQFSYEQYF
TGTGCCAGCAGTTTATCGAGGCAATTTAGCTACGAGCAGTACTTC
>.|.|TRBJ2-2|TRBV5-1
CASSLESPGTGELFF
TGCGCCAGCAGCTTGGAATCCCCGGGCACCGGGGAGCTGTTTTTT
>TRBD2|.|TRBJ2-7|TRBV7-2
CASRPGLAGYEQYF
TGTGCCAGCAGACCGGGACTAGCGGGCTACGAGCAGTACTTC